This T cell receptor (beta chain) is drawn from a study of blood T cell repertoires in COVID-19. As for the study in general: T cells, B-cell-depleted T cells, or PBMCs provided the cDNA or gDNA that served as material.

V shed 4 bases and J 2 bases; nucleotides not matched to a gene: 4. This CDR3 has 14 residues. Germline assignment: CDR1 MGHRA and CDR2 YSYEKL. In the authors' methods: Quantification of nucleated cells was approximated via reference gene primer amplification. The protocol was immunoSEQ multiplex PCR, while the TCRdb copy is restricted to in-frame clones and leaves out a portion. The V and J calls and the clone size are those of that table, but D and trimming were determined from the DNA. The data show about 400,000 clones, with roughly 90% seen just once and almost 1.5% held by the top ten. Sequencing was done on a sample of peripheral blood. This sequence was found in a woman in her thirties with active or convalescent COVID-19. The V gene is TRBV4-1, the J gene TRBJ1-1; TRBD1 matches 7 bases. CDR3 in amino acids: CASSPRDRNTEAFF. The CDR3 DNA reads as TGCGCCAGCAGCCCCCGGGACAGAAACACTGAAGCTTTCTTT.